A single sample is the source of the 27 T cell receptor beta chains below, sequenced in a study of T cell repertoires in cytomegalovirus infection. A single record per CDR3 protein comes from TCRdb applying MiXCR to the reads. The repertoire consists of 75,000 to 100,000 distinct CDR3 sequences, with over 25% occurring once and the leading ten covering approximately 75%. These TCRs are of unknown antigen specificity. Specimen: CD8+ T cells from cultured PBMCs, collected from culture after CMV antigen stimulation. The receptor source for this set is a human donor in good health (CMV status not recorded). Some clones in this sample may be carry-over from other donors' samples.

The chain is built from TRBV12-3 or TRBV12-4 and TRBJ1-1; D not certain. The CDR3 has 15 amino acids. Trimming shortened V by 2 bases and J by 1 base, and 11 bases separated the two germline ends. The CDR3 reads CASSLPYRSNTEAFF. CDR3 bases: TGTGCCAGCAGTTTACCGTATAGATCGAACACTGAAGCTTTCTTT.

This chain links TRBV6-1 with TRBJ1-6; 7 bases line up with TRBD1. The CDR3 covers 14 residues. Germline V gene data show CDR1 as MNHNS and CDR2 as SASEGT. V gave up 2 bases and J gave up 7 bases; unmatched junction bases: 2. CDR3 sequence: CASSEYRGNSPLHF. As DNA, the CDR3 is TGTGCCAGCAGTGAATACAGGGGAAATTCACCCCTCCACTTT.

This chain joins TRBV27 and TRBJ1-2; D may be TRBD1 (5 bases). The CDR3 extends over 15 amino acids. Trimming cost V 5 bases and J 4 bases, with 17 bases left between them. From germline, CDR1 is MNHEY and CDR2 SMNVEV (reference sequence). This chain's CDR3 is CASSPYRTFGYGYTF. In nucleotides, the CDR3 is TGTGCCAGCAGTCCCTACAGGACCTTTGGCTATGGCTACACCTTC.

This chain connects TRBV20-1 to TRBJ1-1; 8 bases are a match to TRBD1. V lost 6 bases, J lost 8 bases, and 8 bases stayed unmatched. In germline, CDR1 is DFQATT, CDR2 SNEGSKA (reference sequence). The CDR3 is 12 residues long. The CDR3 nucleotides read TGCAGTGCACGGCAGGGGGCAATGGAAGCTTTCTTT. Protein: CSARQGAMEAFF.

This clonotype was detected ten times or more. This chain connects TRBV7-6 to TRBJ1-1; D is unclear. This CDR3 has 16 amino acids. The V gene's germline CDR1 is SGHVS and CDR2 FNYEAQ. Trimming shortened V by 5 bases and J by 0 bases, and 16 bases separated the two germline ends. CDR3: CASSPFGRTLNTEAFF. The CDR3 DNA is TGTGCCAGCAGCCCCTTCGGAAGGACCTTGAACACTGAAGCTTTCTTT.

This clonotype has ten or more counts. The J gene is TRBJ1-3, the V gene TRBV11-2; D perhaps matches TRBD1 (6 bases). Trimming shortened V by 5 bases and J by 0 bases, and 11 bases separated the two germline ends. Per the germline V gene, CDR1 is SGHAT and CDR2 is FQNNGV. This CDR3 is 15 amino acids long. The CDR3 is CASSPGTSSGNTIYF. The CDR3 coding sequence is TGTGCCAGCAGCCCCGGGACATCCTCTGGAAACACCATATATTTT. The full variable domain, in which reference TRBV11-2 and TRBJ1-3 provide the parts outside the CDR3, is EAGVAQSPRYKIIEKRQSVAFWCNPISGHATLYWYQQILGQGPKLLIQFQNNGVVDDSQLPKDRFSAERLKGVDSTLKIQPAKLEDSAVYLCASSPGTSSGNTIYFGEGSWLTVV.

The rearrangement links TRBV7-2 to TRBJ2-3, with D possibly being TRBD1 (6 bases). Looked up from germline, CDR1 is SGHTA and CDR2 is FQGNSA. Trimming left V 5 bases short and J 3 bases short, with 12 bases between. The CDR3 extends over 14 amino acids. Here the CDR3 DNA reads TGTGCCAGCAGCCAACACGACAGGACAGATACGCAGTATTTT. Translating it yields CASSQHDRTDTQYF.

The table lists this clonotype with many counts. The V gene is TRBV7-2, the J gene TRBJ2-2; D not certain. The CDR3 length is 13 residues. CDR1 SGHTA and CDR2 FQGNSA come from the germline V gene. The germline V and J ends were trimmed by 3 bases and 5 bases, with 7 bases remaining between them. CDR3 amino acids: CASSFPRTGELFF. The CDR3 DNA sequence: TGTGCCAGCAGCTTTCCGAGAACCGGGGAGCTGTTTTTT.

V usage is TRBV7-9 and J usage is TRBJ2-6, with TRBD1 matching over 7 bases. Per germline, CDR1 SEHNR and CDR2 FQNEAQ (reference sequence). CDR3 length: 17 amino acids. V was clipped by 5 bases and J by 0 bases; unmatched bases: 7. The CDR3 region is CASSGTGDPSGANVLTF. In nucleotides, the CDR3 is TGTGCCAGCAGCGGTACAGGGGACCCCTCTGGGGCCAACGTCCTGACTTTC.

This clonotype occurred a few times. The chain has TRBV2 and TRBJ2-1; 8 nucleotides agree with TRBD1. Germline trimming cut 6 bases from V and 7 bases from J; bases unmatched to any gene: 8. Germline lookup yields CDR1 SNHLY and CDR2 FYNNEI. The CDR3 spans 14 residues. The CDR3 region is CASSDRGTGNEQFF. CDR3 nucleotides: TGTGCCAGCAGCGACAGGGGAACGGGGAATGAGCAGTTCTTC.

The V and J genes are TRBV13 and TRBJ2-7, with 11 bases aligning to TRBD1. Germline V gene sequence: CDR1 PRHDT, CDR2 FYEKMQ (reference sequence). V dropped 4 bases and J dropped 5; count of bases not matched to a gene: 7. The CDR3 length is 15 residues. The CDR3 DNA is TGTGCCAGCAGCTATGGACAGGGGGCGGTAAACGAGCAGTACTTC. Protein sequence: CASSYGQGAVNEQYF.

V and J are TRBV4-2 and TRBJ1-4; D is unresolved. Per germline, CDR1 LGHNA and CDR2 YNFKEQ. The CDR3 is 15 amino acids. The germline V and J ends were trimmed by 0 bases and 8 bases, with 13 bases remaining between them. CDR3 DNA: TGTGCCAGCAGCCAAGAACCTCTGAGTCTGGAAAAACTGTTTTTT. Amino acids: CASSQEPLSLEKLFF.

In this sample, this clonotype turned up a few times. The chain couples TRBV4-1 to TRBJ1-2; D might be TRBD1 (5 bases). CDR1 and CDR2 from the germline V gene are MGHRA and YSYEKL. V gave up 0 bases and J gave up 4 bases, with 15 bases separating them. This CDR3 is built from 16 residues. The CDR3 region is CASSQDPGPNFYGYTF. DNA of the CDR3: TGCGCCAGCAGCCAAGACCCAGGGCCTAATTTCTATGGCTACACCTTC.

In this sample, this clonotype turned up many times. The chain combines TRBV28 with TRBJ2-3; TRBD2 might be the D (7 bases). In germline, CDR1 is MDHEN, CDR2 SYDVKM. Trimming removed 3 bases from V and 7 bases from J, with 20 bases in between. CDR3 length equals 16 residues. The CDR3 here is CASSFLAGASPHTQYF. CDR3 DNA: TGTGCCAGCAGTTTCTTGGCGGGGGCCTCTCCCCATACGCAGTATTTT.

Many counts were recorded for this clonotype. CDR3 sequence reads: CASSLARGLAGIDEQFF. The CDR3 DNA follows: TGCGCCAGCAGCTTGGCCAGGGGACTAGCGGGAATCGATGAGCAGTTCTTC. The chain recombines TRBV5-1 with TRBJ2-1, with 13 bases matching TRBD2. CDR3 length: 17 amino acids. V trimming: 0 bases; J trimming: 8 bases; junction bases outside the gene matches: 8. Germline CDR1 reads SGHRS; CDR2 reads YFSETQ.

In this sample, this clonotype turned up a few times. CDR3 region: CATSPSGDLQETQYF. The CDR3 nucleotides read TGTGCCACCAGCCCTTCGGGGGACCTCCAAGAGACCCAGTACTTC. The rearrangement uses TRBV15 and TRBJ2-5; a possible D gene is TRBD2 (6 bases). The germline V gene has CDR1 LNHNV and CDR2 YYDKDF (reference sequence). The CDR3 extends over 15 amino acids. Trimming left V 5 bases short and J 1 base short, with 14 bases between. Together with reference TRBV15 and TRBJ2-5, the CDR3 gives the full variable domain: DAMVIQNPRYQVTQFGKPVTLSCSQTLNHNVMYWYQQKSSQAPKLLFHYYDKDFNNEADTPDNFQSRRPNTSFCFLDIRSPGLGDTAMYLCATSPSGDLQETQYFGPGTRLLVL.

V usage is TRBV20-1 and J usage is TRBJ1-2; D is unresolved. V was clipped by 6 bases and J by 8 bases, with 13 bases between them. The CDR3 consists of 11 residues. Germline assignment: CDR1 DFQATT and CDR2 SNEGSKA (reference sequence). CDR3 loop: CSAGTSGGYTF. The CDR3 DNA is TGCAGTGCGGGAACATCGGGAGGCTACACCTTC.

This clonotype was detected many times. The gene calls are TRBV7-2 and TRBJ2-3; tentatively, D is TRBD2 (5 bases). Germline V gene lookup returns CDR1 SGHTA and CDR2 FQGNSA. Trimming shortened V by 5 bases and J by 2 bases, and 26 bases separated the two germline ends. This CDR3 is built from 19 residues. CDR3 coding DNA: TGTGCCAGCAGCCGAGCAGAGGGCAGTCCCGAAATATCCACAGATACGCAGTATTTT. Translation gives CASSRAEGSPEISTDTQYF.

The CDR3 is CASSVGGREKLFF. Here the CDR3 DNA reads TGTGCCAGCAGTGTAGGGGGCAGGGAAAAACTGTTTTTT. The chain employs TRBV25-1 and TRBJ1-4, with TRBD1 matching 7 bases. Germline CDR1 and CDR2: MGHDK and SYGVNS. The CDR3 is made up of 13 amino acids. Trimming cost V 4 bases and J 8 bases; bases outside gene matches: 4.

The chain's CDR3 is CASSRAGTGYPEAFF. The CDR3 region has the DNA TGTGCCAGCAGTCGTGCCGGGACAGGGTACCCTGAAGCTTTCTTT. The chain carries TRBV12-3 or TRBV12-4 and TRBJ1-1; TRBD1 matches 9 bases. Trimming at V came to 5 bases and at J to 6 bases, leaving 10 bases not matched to a gene. CDR3 length: 15 amino acids.

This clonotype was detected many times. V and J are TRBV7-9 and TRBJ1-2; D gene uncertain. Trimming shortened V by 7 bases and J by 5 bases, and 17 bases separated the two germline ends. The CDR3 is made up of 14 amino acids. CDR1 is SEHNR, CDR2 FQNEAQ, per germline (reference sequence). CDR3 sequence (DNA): TGTGCCAGCACCCTATCTTTAAGGCCATATGGCTACACCTTC. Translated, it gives CASTLSLRPYGYTF.

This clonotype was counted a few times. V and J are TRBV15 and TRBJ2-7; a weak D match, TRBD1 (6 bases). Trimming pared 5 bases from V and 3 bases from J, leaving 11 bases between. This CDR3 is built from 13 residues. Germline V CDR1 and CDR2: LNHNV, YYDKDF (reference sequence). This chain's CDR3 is CATSSEDSYEQYF. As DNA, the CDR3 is TGTGCCACCAGCTCCGAGGACAGCTACGAGCAGTACTTC.

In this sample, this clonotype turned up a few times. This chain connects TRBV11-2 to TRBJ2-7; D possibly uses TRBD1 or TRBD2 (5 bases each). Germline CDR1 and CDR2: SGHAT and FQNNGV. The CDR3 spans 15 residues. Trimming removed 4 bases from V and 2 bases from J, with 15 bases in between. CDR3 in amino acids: CASSSYGQGPYEQYF. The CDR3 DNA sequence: TGTGCCAGCAGCTCCTACGGCCAGGGACCCTACGAGCAGTACTTC.

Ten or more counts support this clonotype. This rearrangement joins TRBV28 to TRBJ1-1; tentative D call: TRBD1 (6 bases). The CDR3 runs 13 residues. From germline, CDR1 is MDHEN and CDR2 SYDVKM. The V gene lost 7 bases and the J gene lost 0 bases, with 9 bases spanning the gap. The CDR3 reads CASTQGMNTEAFF. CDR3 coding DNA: TGTGCCAGCACCCAGGGGATGAACACTGAAGCTTTCTTT.

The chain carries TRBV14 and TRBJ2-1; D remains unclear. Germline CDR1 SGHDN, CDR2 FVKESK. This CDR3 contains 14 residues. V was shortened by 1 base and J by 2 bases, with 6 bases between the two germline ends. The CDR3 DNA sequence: TGTGCCAGCAGCCAAGGGCTAGCCTACAATGAGCAGTTCTTC. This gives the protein CASSQGLAYNEQFF.

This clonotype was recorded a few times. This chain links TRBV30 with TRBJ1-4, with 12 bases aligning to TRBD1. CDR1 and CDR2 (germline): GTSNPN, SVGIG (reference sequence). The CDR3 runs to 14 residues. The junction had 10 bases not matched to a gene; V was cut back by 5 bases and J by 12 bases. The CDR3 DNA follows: TGTGCCTGGGGACGGGGACAGGGGGCAGTGGAACTGTTTTTT. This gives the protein CAWGRGQGAVELFF.

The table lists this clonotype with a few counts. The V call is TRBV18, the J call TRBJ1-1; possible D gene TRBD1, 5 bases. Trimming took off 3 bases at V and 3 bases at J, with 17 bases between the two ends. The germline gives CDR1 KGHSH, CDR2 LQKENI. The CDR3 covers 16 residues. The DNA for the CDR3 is TGTGCCAGCTCACCTCTCCCGGGGGGGAGGGACACTGAAGCTTTCTTT. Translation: CASSPLPGGRDTEAFF.